These 4 T cell receptor beta chains originate from one sample sequenced in a study of cytomegalovirus exposure and HLA in healthy donors. Primers: 60 Vbeta forward and 13 Jbeta reverse. Repertoires were generated with immunoSEQ multiplex PCR, while TCRdb's copy carries only in-frame clones and drops some. This sample carries about 88,000 clones, 69% of them seen once, and the ten largest clones take approximately 2.9%. Sequences were obtained from PBMCs. The origin of the receptors is a man in his forties or fifties in good health and CMV-seronegative.

The V gene is TRBV19, the J gene TRBJ1-1; unclear D gene. The length of the CDR3 is 13 residues. V was trimmed by 4 bases and J by 5 bases, leaving 11 bases between them. Germline CDR1 reads LNHDA; CDR2 reads SQIVND (reference sequence). CDR3 protein: CASSNTFGTEAFF. CDR3 nucleotide sequence: TGTGCCAGTAGTAACACTTTCGGGACTGAAGCTTTCTTT.

The chain has TRBV5-6 and TRBJ1-2, with 7 positions matching TRBD1. Germline loops: CDR1 SGHDT, CDR2 YYEEEE. With 4 bases clipped from V and 4 bases from J, the junction kept 4 bases outside the gene matches. CDR3 length: 13 amino acids. The chain's CDR3 is CASSRGLTYGYTF. Here the CDR3 DNA reads TGTGCCAGCAGCAGGGGGCTTACCTATGGCTACACCTTC. Based on the CDR3 plus reference TRBV5-6 and TRBJ1-2, the full variable domain is DAGVTQSPTHLIKTRGQQVTLRCSPKSGHDTVSWYQQALGQGPQFIFQYYEEEERQRGNFPDRFSGHQFPNYSSELNVNALLLGDSALYLCASSRGLTYGYTFGSGTRLTVV.

This sequence joins TRBV19 and TRBJ2-1; the D gene is possibly TRBD2 (5 bases). V shed 6 bases and J shed 8 bases, with 14 bases lying between them. CDR1 is LNHDA, CDR2 SQIVND, per germline (reference sequence). The CDR3 spans 13 residues. CDR3 in amino acids: CASRRVDWDEQFF. DNA for the CDR3: TGTGCCAGTAGGAGGGTAGACTGGGATGAGCAGTTCTTC.

The chain has TRBV7-9 and TRBJ2-3, with TRBD1 as a possible D gene (5 bases). Trimming cost V 4 bases and J 2 bases, with 19 bases left between them. The germline V gene encodes CDR1 SEHNR and CDR2 FQNEAQ (reference sequence). The CDR3 spans 17 residues. CDR3 sequence: CASSSVVSRTPTDTQYF. DNA of the CDR3: TGTGCCAGCAGCTCCGTCGTCTCGCGGACACCCACAGATACGCAGTATTTT.